The rows below give T cell receptor beta chains drawn from one sample of a study of response to subunit inactivated influenza vaccine. MiXCR, run by TCRdb on the RT-PCR reads, gives a single entry per CDR3 protein. In the table there are 650,000 to 800,000 distinct CDR3 sequences, approximately 15% of which are singletons. The sequencing used PBMCs from blood, collected less than 15 days before vaccination. Receptors were obtained from a man aged 45-65 years who received an inactivated influenza vaccine. The CDR3 runs from the conserved cysteine through the conserved F or W. A D gene is named only where the DNA matches it firmly. Clone sizes are given selectively: once, few, many, or a class where the clone is expanded.

j_gene,v_gene,abundance,d_gene,CDR3aa,CDR3nt
TRBJ2-6,TRBV5-1,.,TRBD2,CASSLGAGAGANVLTF,TGCGCCAGCAGCTTGGGAGCGGGGGCTGGGGCCAACGTCCTGACTTTC
TRBJ1-2,TRBV12-3/TRBV12-4,few,TRBD1,CASSLRQGAQDGYTF,TGTGCCAGCAGTTTGAGACAGGGGGCGCAGGATGGCTACACCTTC
TRBJ2-7,TRBV3-1,.,.,CASSQTSGTIMGEQYF,TGTGCCAGCAGCCAAACCTCCGGGACCATCATGGGCGAGCAGTACTTC
TRBJ1-2,TRBV6-1,.,TRBD1,CASSEGQGRYTF,TGTGCCAGCAGTGAGGGACAGGGCCGATACACCTTC
TRBJ2-1,TRBV18,few,.,CASSPQSPIIYNEQFF,TGTGCCAGCTCACCCCAGAGTCCCATCATCTACAATGAGCAGTTCTTC
TRBJ1-2,TRBV7-2,.,.,CASSFSSDNYGYTF,TGTGCCAGCAGCTTTAGTTCTGATAACTATGGCTACACCTTC
TRBJ2-7,TRBV4-2,.,TRBD2,CASSQDVLGLLGAGEQYF,TGTGCCAGCAGCCAAGATGTGTTAGGACTCTTGGGAGCGGGAGAGCAGTACTTC
TRBJ2-7,TRBV7-2,few,.,CASSLQTSYPYEQYF,TGTGCCAGCAGCTTACAAACCTCCTACCCCTACGAGCAGTACTTC
TRBJ2-3,TRBV6-2/TRBV6-3,.,TRBD2,CASSLAGADFGTQYF,TGTGCCAGCAGTTTAGCGGGGGCCGATTTTGGTACGCAGTATTTT
TRBJ2-1,TRBV7-9,.,.,CASSLTEQFF,TGTGCCAGCAGCTTAACTGAGCAGTTCTTC
TRBJ1-1,TRBV29-1,few,.,CSVEAGPQGTEAFF,TGCAGCGTTGAAGCGGGGCCTCAGGGGACTGAAGCTTTCTTT
TRBJ1-2,TRBV3-1,few,TRBD1,CASSSRDSRNYGYTF,TGTGCCAGCAGCTCCCGGGACAGCCGCAACTATGGCTACACCTTC
TRBJ2-5,TRBV10-3,many,.,CAISQGQETQYF,TGTGCCATCAGTCAAGGGCAAGAGACCCAGTACTTC
TRBJ2-5,TRBV10-3,.,TRBD1,CAISRQGGETQYF,TGTGCCATCAGTAGACAGGGGGGAGAGACCCAGTACTTC
TRBJ2-6,TRBV11-2,.,TRBD1,CASSSSSGQGGSGANVLTF,TGTGCCAGCAGCTCATCTTCGGGACAGGGTGGATCTGGGGCCAACGTCCTGACTTTC
TRBJ1-4,TRBV7-9,.,.,CASSLDALGEKLFF,TGTGCCAGCAGCTTAGACGCCCTCGGGGAAAAACTGTTTTTT
TRBJ2-3,TRBV6-5,few,.,CASSYRRDPSTDTQYF,TGTGCCAGCAGTTACCGGCGGGACCCTAGCACAGATACGCAGTATTTT
TRBJ2-7,TRBV11-2,many,.,CASSLEGAASYEQYF,TGTGCCAGCAGCTTAGAAGGGGCAGCTTCCTACGAGCAGTACTTC
TRBJ2-1,TRBV7-2,.,TRBD2,CASSLALGTSGSEEQFF,TGTGCCAGCAGCTTAGCGCTTGGGACTAGCGGGAGCGAGGAGCAGTTCTTC
TRBJ1-3,TRBV30,.,.,CAWSVGSSGNTIYF,TGTGCCTGGAGTGTAGGCAGCTCTGGAAACACCATATATTTT
TRBJ2-7,TRBV9,few,.,CASSVDWSSYEQYF,TGTGCCAGCAGCGTGGACTGGAGCTCCTACGAGCAGTACTTC
TRBJ2-7,TRBV6-2/TRBV6-3,few,.,CASSRPGGSYEQYF,TGTGCCAGCAGCCGTCCCGGAGGATCCTACGAGCAGTACTTC
TRBJ2-1,TRBV14,.,.,CASSQVAQGVRNEQFF,TGTGCCAGCAGCCAAGTTGCACAGGGAGTGCGCAATGAGCAGTTCTTC
TRBJ1-1,TRBV29-1,few,.,CSARDMGTEAFF,TGCAGCGCCAGAGATATGGGCACTGAAGCTTTCTTT
TRBJ2-2,TRBV29-1,many,.,CSVVAGSSSTGELFF,TGCAGCGTTGTTGCGGGCTCGAGTAGCACCGGGGAGCTGTTTTTT
TRBJ2-7,TRBV12-3/TRBV12-4,.,TRBD2,CASSLASGSPYEQYF,TGTGCCAGCAGTTTGGCTAGCGGGAGTCCCTACGAGCAGTACTTC
TRBJ2-1,TRBV19,few,.,CASSMPGSHNEQFF,TGTGCCAGTAGTATGCCGGGATCTCACAATGAGCAGTTCTTC
TRBJ1-2,TRBV7-8,.,.,CASSLEAGSYGYTF,TGTGCCAGCAGCTTAGAGGCAGGGAGCTATGGCTACACCTTC
TRBJ2-5,TRBV6-1,.,TRBD2,CASSNRTSGGLRETQYF,TGTGCCAGCAGCAATCGGACTAGCGGGGGGCTCCGAGAGACCCAGTACTTC
TRBJ2-1,TRBV7-7,few,TRBD1,CASSSNRGNEQFF,TGTGCCAGCAGCTCAAACAGGGGTAATGAGCAGTTCTTC
TRBJ1-2,TRBV11-2,many,.,CASSSRTERLGYGYTF,TGTGCCAGCAGCTCAAGGACCGAGCGCCTGGGGTATGGCTACACCTTC
TRBJ1-2,TRBV4-1,few,.,CASSQDRDGEDYGYTF,TGCGCCAGCAGCCAAGATAGGGATGGAGAGGACTATGGCTACACCTTC
TRBJ2-7,TRBV28,.,TRBD1,CASSLLPGQGNYEQYF,TGTGCCAGCAGTTTACTTCCGGGACAGGGGAACTACGAGCAGTACTTC
TRBJ1-1,TRBV7-9,few,TRBD1,CASSFGQGQAFF,TGTGCCAGCAGCTTCGGACAGGGGCAAGCTTTCTTT
TRBJ1-6,TRBV7-9,few,.,CASSLGGSSPLHF,TGTGCCAGCAGCTTAGGCGGCAGTTCACCCCTCCACTTT
TRBJ2-1,TRBV4-1,.,TRBD2,CASSLELAMDEQFF,TGCGCCAGCAGCCTAGAACTAGCGATGGATGAGCAGTTCTTC
TRBJ2-3,TRBV7-2,few,TRBD1,CASSPKTGGRGDTQYF,TGTGCCAGCAGCCCAAAGACAGGGGGCCGTGGAGATACGCAGTATTTT
TRBJ2-4,TRBV28,many,TRBD1,CASRSGQTQYF,TGTGCCAGCAGATCGGGACAGACTCAGTACTTC
TRBJ2-5,TRBV10-3,few,.,CAISESNTGQETQYF,TGTGCCATCAGTGAGTCGAATACAGGCCAAGAGACCCAGTACTTC
TRBJ1-2,TRBV20-1,many,TRBD1,CSAKQGVGGYTF,TGCAGTGCTAAACAGGGGGTAGGTGGCTACACCTTC
TRBJ2-5,TRBV29-1,.,.,CSVEDLETQYF,TGCAGCGTTGAAGATCTAGAGACCCAGTACTTC
TRBJ2-3,TRBV11-2,.,.,CASSSWDTQYF,TGTGCCAGCAGCTCCTGGGATACGCAGTATTTT
TRBJ2-5,TRBV20-1,many,TRBD2,CSVTGTSGETQYF,TGCAGTGTCACCGGGACTAGCGGAGAGACCCAGTACTTC
TRBJ2-2,TRBV28,.,TRBD1,CASYDRGNTGELFF,TGTGCCAGCTATGACAGGGGGAACACCGGGGAGCTGTTTTTT
TRBJ2-5,TRBV2,few,.,CASSQRQGGETQYF,TGTGCCAGCAGTCAACGACAGGGAGGGGAGACCCAGTACTTC
TRBJ1-1,TRBV9,many,.,CASSVGAAMNTEAFF,TGTGCCAGCAGCGTAGGGGCAGCCATGAACACTGAAGCTTTCTTT
TRBJ1-2,TRBV5-6,.,.,CASSLYRERGGYTF,TGTGCCAGCAGCTTGTACAGGGAAAGAGGTGGCTACACCTTC
TRBJ1-5,TRBV6-1,.,.,CASKVRGTTNQPQHF,TGTGCCAGCAAGGTCCGCGGGACCACCAATCAGCCCCAGCATTTT
TRBJ2-7,TRBV29-1,.,TRBD1,CSVGQRSSYEQYF,TGCAGCGTGGGACAGCGGTCCTCCTACGAGCAGTACTTC
TRBJ1-6,TRBV6-2/TRBV6-3,.,.,CASSPWNSPLHF,TGTGCCAGCAGCCCCTGGAATTCACCCCTCCACTTT
TRBJ1-5,TRBV20-1,many,.,CSARDIGGDQPQHF,TGCAGTGCTAGAGATATCGGGGGAGATCAGCCCCAGCATTTT
TRBJ2-2,TRBV28,.,TRBD1,CATLRGTTGELFF,TGTGCCACCCTCAGGGGGACCACCGGGGAGCTGTTTTTT
TRBJ1-5,TRBV18,.,.,CASSSMRGDQPQHF,TGTGCCAGCTCATCAATGAGGGGGGATCAGCCCCAGCATTTT
TRBJ2-7,TRBV9,few,TRBD2,CASSVGSGTSFYEQYF,TGTGCCAGCAGCGTAGGGTCGGGGACTAGCTTCTACGAGCAGTACTTC
TRBJ2-1,TRBV6-2/TRBV6-3,.,TRBD2,CASSYAGTSGFSEQFF,TGTGCCAGCAGTTACGCGGGGACTAGCGGGTTCAGTGAGCAGTTCTTC
TRBJ2-7,TRBV28,few,TRBD1,CASSLSWDRHSPEQYF,TGTGCCAGCAGTTTATCCTGGGACAGGCACTCACCCGAGCAGTACTTC
TRBJ2-7,TRBV20-1,many,.,CSARGQEKVYEQYF,TGCAGTGCTAGAGGACAGGAAAAGGTATACGAGCAGTACTTC
TRBJ2-1,TRBV28,many,TRBD2,CASSLLGLAVNEQFF,TGTGCCAGCAGTTTATTGGGACTAGCGGTCAATGAGCAGTTCTTC
TRBJ1-1,TRBV20-1,.,.,CSARRDHTEAFF,TGCAGTGCTAGACGGGACCACACTGAAGCTTTCTTT